The clone carrying this T cell receptor (beta chain) came up many times. The antigen is undetermined. The record originates from a study of T cells in Graves' hyperthyroidism and ophthalmopathy. Study-level findings and limits: Model predictions of ophthalmopathy came a median about six months before onset. Most clonotypes that expanded in the thyroid above 0.001 also showed up in blood.

Not enrolled were patients with uncontrolled infection, other autoimmune disease, pregnancy or lactation. For the diagnoses, clinical symptoms, serum thyroxine and TRAb, thyroid ultrasound and orbital computed tomography were used. TCR beta CDR3 region amplification was performed from RNA transcripts. HTBI primers were used for first-round RT-PCR of the TCR CDR3. TCRdb processed the multiplex PCR reads anew with MiXCR; each CDR3 protein has one entry. The table records 500,000 to 650,000 distinct CDR3 sequences, 14% of them present only once. V was pared by 1 base and J by 10 bases, with 4 bases of the junction left unmatched. The CDR3 is 14 residues long. Germline CDR1 reads SNHLY; CDR2 reads FYNNEI.

The source material was blood. The TCR comes from a woman between 40 and 50 years old with Graves' hyperthyroidism. The rearrangement links TRBV2 to TRBJ1-4; 9 positions match TRBD1. In DNA, the CDR3 is TGTGCCAGCAGTGAAGGGACAGGGGAGCGAAAACTGTTTTTT. Protein product: CASSEGTGERKLFF.